These 6 T cell receptor beta chains were all obtained from the same sample, sequenced in a study of OX40 agonist ivuxolimab in advanced cancers. The assay was immunoSEQ multiplex PCR, and TCRdb's table has in-frame clones only and misses some. Here the sample spans just under 95,000 clones, roughly 84% being singletons. This sample comprised CD4+ or CD8+ T cells sorted from blood, obtained in a trial of the OX40 agonist ivuxolimab. The origin of the receptors is an adult with an advanced solid tumor such as melanoma, head and neck, liver or kidney cancer.

This chain connects TRBV19 to TRBJ1-1, with D possibly TRBD1 on 5 matching bases. The ends were cut back, 6 bases at V and 10 bases at J, with 12 bases in the middle. The CDR3 runs to 11 residues. Germline V CDR1 and CDR2: LNHDA, SQIVND (reference sequence). The CDR3 loop is CASRNGTRAFF. As DNA, the CDR3 is TGTGCCAGTAGAAACGGGACTCGAGCTTTCTTT.

This clone was observed a handful of times. J is TRBJ2-1 and V is TRBV19; 7 positions agree with TRBD1. The CDR3 contains 14 residues. Germline lookup yields CDR1 LNHDA and CDR2 SQIVND (reference sequence). With 7 bases clipped from V and 6 bases from J, the junction kept 9 bases outside the gene matches. The CDR3 DNA is TGTGCCAGTAAGCGACAGGGAGTCAGCAATGAGCAGTTCTTC. Protein: CASKRQGVSNEQFF. Together with reference TRBV19 and TRBJ2-1, the CDR3 gives the full variable domain: DGGITQSPKYLFRKEGQNVTLSCEQNLNHDAMYWYRQDPGQGLRLIYYSQIVNDFQKGDIAEGYSVSREKKESFPLTVTSAQKNPTAFYLCASKRQGVSNEQFFGPGTRLTVL.

The chain employs TRBV19 and TRBJ1-2; D call uncertain. Per germline, CDR1 LNHDA and CDR2 SQIVND (reference sequence). CDR3 length: 14 residues. V lost 10 bases and J 0 bases, leaving 15 bases between the germline ends. The CDR3 spells CATGERLTNYGYTF. In DNA, the CDR3 is TGTGCCACCGGTGAGAGACTTACTAACTATGGCTACACCTTC.

The rearrangement links TRBV5-4 to TRBJ2-5; TRBD1 matches at 8 bases. This CDR3 region has 14 residues. Germline CDR1 SGHNT, CDR2 YYREEE (reference sequence). The ends lost 4 bases at V and 1 base at J; junction bases unmatched: 3. CDR3 in amino acids: CASSQGTGQETQYF. The CDR3 region has the DNA TGTGCCAGCAGCCAAGGGACAGGCCAAGAGACCCAGTACTTC.

The chain combines TRBV6-6 with TRBJ1-1; D is unclear. The CDR3 runs 14 residues. Trimming cost V 0 bases and J 5 bases, with 10 bases left between them. Germline V gives CDR1 MNHNY, CDR2 SVGAGI (reference sequence). Here the CDR3 reads CASSYSRWATEAFF. In DNA, the CDR3 is TGTGCCAGCAGTTACTCTCGTTGGGCTACTGAAGCTTTCTTT.

CDR3 bases: TGTGCCAGCAGTGAGCGTCCCTGGGGTGTCTCCTCTGGAAACACCATATATTTT. It is translated as CASSERPWGVSSGNTIYF. V and J are TRBV6-1 and TRBJ1-3; D call uncertain. The length of the CDR3 is 18 residues. Germline CDR1 is MNHNS and CDR2 is SASEGT. Trimming removed 3 bases at V and 0 bases at J, with 18 bases between.